The clone carrying this T cell receptor beta chain came up a few times. Its antigen remains unknown. This entry belongs to a study of T-cell memory formation after mild COVID-19. Turning to the study itself: Each donor largely had its own TCR clusters. Study conclusions and caveats: Shrinking CD4+ clones were chiefly CM and EM; CD8+ ones were chiefly EMRA. Pre-infection memory contained some responding clones, which suggested that cross-reactive memory had joined.

The CDR3 has 12 residues. The V gene's germline CDR1 is WNHNN and CDR2 SYGVQD (reference sequence). V was shortened by 3 bases and J by 9 bases, with 11 bases between the two germline ends. A 5'RACE reaction primed in the constant segment made cDNA libraries of TCR alpha and TCR beta, and these carried sample barcodes and UMIs. One entry per CDR3 protein, called by TCRdb with MiXCR from the 5' RACE reads. The repertoire holds about 190,000 distinct CDR3 sequences, with 10% to 13% as singletons. The specimen was PBMCs or a T cell subset sorted from them (not recorded which). This clonotype originated in a man younger than 30 who had mild COVID-19 (a few samples of this study predate the infection). Cell type and time point are not known. The rearrangement uses TRBV10-1 and TRBJ2-5, with D perhaps given as TRBD1 or TRBD2 (5 bases each). The CDR3 coding sequence is TGCGCCAGCAGTGATAGGGACGGTGCCCAGTACTTC. Amino acids: CASSDRDGAQYF.